What follows is one T cell receptor beta chain and its context. Its specificity is unknown. From germline, CDR1 is SQVTM and CDR2 ANQGSEA. This CDR3 spans 13 amino acids. The V end was cut by 7 bases, the J end by 4 bases, with 17 bases between. This entry belongs to a study of blood T cells in healthy people across ages. General study points: Observed TCR beta diversity showed a strong correlation with the percentage of naive T cells as measured by flow cytometry. Versus aged donors, long-lived donors had higher diversity and more naive CD4+ cells.

It was with a sample-barcoded 5' primer and a J-beta primer mix that a second PCR of about 6 to 12 cycles was run. Sequencing of every sample gave 3 million or more CDR3-containing paired-end reads. TCRdb passed the 5' RACE reads through MiXCR, listing each CDR3 protein once. Seen here are around 970,000 distinct CDR3 sequences, roughly half observed once, and the top ten hold 20% to 25%. The sequenced material came from blood. This clonotype was sampled from a woman aged 55-69 years in good health. This chain uses TRBV29-1 with TRBJ2-7; the D call may be TRBD1 or TRBD2 (5 bases each). The CDR3 DNA sequence: TGCAGCGCCGGAACCGGGACGGAATACGAGCAGTACTTC. Translating gives CSAGTGTEYEQYF.